One sample yielded the 21 T cell receptor beta chains listed below, sequenced in a study of T cell responses to AZD1222 COVID-19 vaccine. Sequencing used immunoSEQ multiplex PCR; TCRdb keeps in-frame clones, though not all of them. The repertoire includes about 70,000 clones, 85% of them detected once, and around 21% sits in the top ten. The specimen was peripheral blood, collected on day 0 of AZD1222 vaccination. The receptors here all came from an adult in good health.

This rearrangement joins TRBV7-2 to TRBJ2-1; 8 bases agree with TRBD2. The V segment lost 1 base and the J segment 4 bases; nucleotides outside the gene matches: 6. In germline, CDR1 is SGHTA, CDR2 FQGNSA. The CDR3 is 16 amino acids. CDR3 amino acids: CASSLGAAGGYNEQFF. CDR3 coding DNA: TGTGCCAGCAGCTTAGGCGCGGCGGGAGGTTACAATGAGCAGTTCTTC. The variable domain in full, completed from reference TRBV7-2 and TRBJ2-1, reads GAGVSQSPSNKVTEKGKDVELRCDPISGHTALYWYRQSLGQGLEFLIYFQGNSAPDKSGLPSDRFSAERTGGSVSTLTIQRTQQEDSAVYLCASSLGAAGGYNEQFFGPGTRLTVL.

The chain combines TRBV4-2 with TRBJ2-2; a possible D gene is TRBD2 (5 bases). Germline V gives CDR1 LGHNA, CDR2 YNFKEQ. There are 14 residues in the CDR3. The V end lost 5 bases, the J end lost 1 base, and 8 bases lay between the germline ends. The CDR3 DNA reads as TGTGCCAGCAGCATCGGGGAGAACACCGGGGAGCTGTTTTTT. It is translated as CASSIGENTGELFF.

This clone was detected only a few times. The rearrangement links TRBV7-2 to TRBJ2-1, with TRBD1 matching 8 bases. V lost 4 bases, J lost 12 bases, and 8 bases stayed unmatched. CDR1 and CDR2 from the germline V gene are SGHTA and FQGNSA. The CDR3 is made up of 13 amino acids. The CDR3 region is CASSSEPTGVQFF. Written as DNA, the CDR3 is TGTGCCAGCAGCTCCGAACCGACAGGGGTGCAGTTCTTC.

This clone has more than one count but fewer than ten. J is TRBJ1-2 and V is TRBV5-4; weak D call: TRBD1 (6 bases). This CDR3 is 15 amino acids long. Germline assignment: CDR1 SGHNT and CDR2 YYREEE (reference sequence). V lost 1 base and J lost 0, with 10 bases in between. CDR3 sequence reads: CASSLYGTTNYGYTF. Here the CDR3 DNA reads TGTGCCAGCAGCTTGTACGGGACAACTAACTATGGCTACACCTTC.

The rearrangement uses TRBV10-3 and TRBJ2-7, with 8 bases lining up with TRBD1. The CDR3 extends over 13 amino acids. The V and J ends lost 6 bases and 6 bases, in that order; junction bases with no gene match: 7. Germline V gene sequence: CDR1 ENHRY, CDR2 SYGVKD. CDR3 DNA sequence: TGTGCCATCAGGGACAGGGAACAGGGCGAGCAGTACTTC. Its protein is CAIRDREQGEQYF.

V usage is TRBV11-2 and J usage is TRBJ1-1; D is unresolved. Trimming took 0 bases from V and 7 from J, leaving 6 bases between them. The CDR3 consists of 12 residues. Germline CDR1 is SGHAT and CDR2 is FQNNGV. The CDR3 loop reads CASSLDRSEAFF. CDR3 nucleotides: TGTGCCAGCAGCTTAGATCGAAGTGAAGCTTTCTTT.

V and J are TRBV3-1 (or the pseudogene TRBV3-2) and TRBJ1-6, with D maybe TRBD1 (5 bases). V was trimmed by 3 bases and J by 7 bases, leaving 7 bases between them. CDR3 length equals 13 residues. Germline V lookup: CDR1 LGHDT, CDR2 YNNKEL (reference sequence). CDR3 sequence (DNA): TGTGCCAGCAGCCAGCAGGGAAATTCACCCCTCCACTTT. Amino acids: CASSQQGNSPLHF.

CDR3 coding DNA: TGTGCCAGCAGCTTGGCTTGGGAACTCTCTGGAAACACCATATATTTT. Its protein product is CASSLAWELSGNTIYF. The J gene is TRBJ1-3, the V gene TRBV5-5; no definite D call. Between the trimmed V and J ends, which lost 0 bases and 0 bases, there was a span of 10 bases. The V gene's germline CDR1 is SGHKS and CDR2 YYEKEE (reference sequence). This CDR3 has 16 amino acids.

The chain carries TRBV6-5 and TRBJ1-6; D is possibly TRBD1 (6 bases). Germline CDR1 MNHEY, CDR2 SVGAGI. This CDR3 is 14 amino acids long. Trimming took off 8 bases at V and 7 bases at J, with 15 bases between the two ends. CDR3 sequence (DNA): TGTGCCAGCGACCAACAGGGCTCAAATTCACCCCTCCACTTT. Translation: CASDQQGSNSPLHF.

This chain's CDR3 is CASSEVDRSKPYEQYF. CDR3 DNA: TGTGCCAGCAGTGAAGTCGACCGTTCCAAACCCTACGAGCAGTACTTC. The chain uses TRBV2 and TRBJ2-7; D not certain. In germline, CDR1 is SNHLY, CDR2 FYNNEI. The germline V and J ends were trimmed by 1 base and 2 bases, with 15 bases remaining between them. The CDR3 extends over 16 amino acids.

The chain couples TRBV3-1 (or the pseudogene TRBV3-2) to TRBJ1-1; TRBD1 aligns across 9 bases. V shed 4 bases, J shed 5 bases, and the junction held 11 bases outside the gene matches. This CDR3 is 16 amino acids long. Germline CDR1 is LGHDT and CDR2 is YNNKEL (reference sequence). CDR3 protein: CASSPGGTGWRTEAFF. The CDR3 DNA reads TGTGCCAGCAGCCCGGGCGGGACAGGGTGGAGGACTGAAGCTTTCTTT.

The rearrangement links TRBV7-6 to TRBJ2-2; 10 bases agree with TRBD2. This CDR3 comprises 16 residues. The junction had 4 bases not matched to a gene; V was cut back by 2 bases and J by 4 bases. Germline V gives CDR1 SGHVS, CDR2 FNYEAQ. CDR3 in amino acids: CASSLSTSGATGELFF. CDR3 nucleotides: TGTGCCAGCAGCTTATCAACTAGCGGGGCCACCGGGGAGCTGTTTTTT.

This chain links TRBV6-1 with TRBJ1-6; D is undetermined. There are 15 residues in the CDR3. CDR1 is MNHNS, CDR2 SASEGT, per germline. Trimming stripped 1 base from V and 2 bases from J, with 6 bases between. This CDR3 is CASSEGDPYNSPLHF. CDR3 sequence (DNA): TGTGCCAGCAGTGAAGGGGATCCCTATAATTCACCCCTCCACTTT.

V usage is TRBV5-8 and J usage is TRBJ1-1, with 10 nucleotides matching TRBD1. The V gene's germline CDR1 is SGHTS and CDR2 YDEGEE. CDR3 length: 12 residues. V lost 4 bases and J lost 11; bases outside the gene matches: 5. The CDR3 reads CASSLTGGWAFF. The CDR3 coding sequence is TGTGCCAGCAGCCTGACAGGGGGCTGGGCTTTCTTT. The full variable domain, with the rest looked up from reference TRBV5-8 and TRBJ1-1, is EAGVTQSPTHLIKTRGQQATLRCSPISGHTSVYWYQQALGLGLQFLLWYDEGEERNRGNFPPRFSGRQFPNYSSELNVNALELEDSALYLCASSLTGGWAFFGQGTRLTVV.

The CDR3: CASSPRAGTVNTGELFF. The CDR3 region has the DNA TGTGCCAGCAGCCCCCGCGCCGGGACGGTAAACACCGGGGAGCTGTTTTTT. The chain carries TRBV7-8 and TRBJ2-2; D may be TRBD1 or TRBD2 (5 bases each). The CDR3 is made up of 17 amino acids. Trimming pared 5 bases from V and 2 bases from J, leaving 18 bases between. CDR1 is SGHVS, CDR2 FQNEAQ, per germline.

Here the CDR3 reads CASSLRGARDEQFF. The CDR3, as DNA: TGTGCCAGCAGCTTAAGGGGAGCGCGAGACGAGCAGTTCTTC. V and J are TRBV7-3 and TRBJ2-1; D perhaps matches TRBD2 (5 bases). With 1 base removed from V and 10 bases from J, the gap between germline ends came to 14 bases. In germline, CDR1 is SGHTA, CDR2 FQGTGA. The CDR3 is made up of 14 amino acids.

The rearrangement uses TRBV27 and TRBJ1-1, with TRBD1 identical over 12 bases. With V trimmed by 4 bases and J by 4 bases, 4 bases remained unmatched. The CDR3 extends over 15 amino acids. CDR1 is MNHEY, CDR2 SMNVEV, per germline (reference sequence). CDR3 amino acids: CASSSPGQGATEAFF. The CDR3 nucleotides are TGTGCCAGCAGTTCTCCGGGACAGGGGGCCACTGAAGCTTTCTTT.

The gene calls are TRBV7-9 and TRBJ2-1; D ambiguous. From germline, CDR1 is SEHNR and CDR2 FQNEAQ (reference sequence). The CDR3 contains 15 residues. V was trimmed by 4 bases and J by 5 bases, leaving 15 bases between them. The CDR3 DNA sequence: TGTGCCAGCAGCTCGAACATCGACTCACACAATGAGCAGTTCTTC. It is translated as CASSSNIDSHNEQFF.

This rearrangement joins TRBV7-6 to TRBJ2-2; 8 nucleotides match TRBD1. Trimming removed 1 base from V and 5 bases from J; junction bases left unmatched: 12. CDR1 and CDR2 (germline): SGHVS, FNYEAQ. CDR3 size: 18 residues. The CDR3 sequence is CASSLVLRGQGRTGELFF. The CDR3 coding sequence is TGTGCCAGCAGCTTAGTGTTGCGTGGACAGGGCCGGACCGGGGAGCTGTTTTTT.

The chain recombines TRBV7-2 with TRBJ2-3; possible D gene TRBD1, 5 bases. The CDR3 covers 12 residues. V gave up 2 bases and J gave up 13 bases, with 13 bases separating them. Germline CDR1 SGHTA, CDR2 FQGNSA. In DNA, the CDR3 is TGTGCCAGCAGCTTATACCTAGGGGATGAGTATTTT. It encodes CASSLYLGDEYF.

This clone was picked up one time. This chain links TRBV6-5 with TRBJ1-4; D perhaps matches TRBD1 (5 bases). The length of the CDR3 is 12 residues. Germline loops: CDR1 MNHEY, CDR2 SVGAGI. V gave up 6 bases and J gave up 6 bases, with 8 bases separating them. This chain's CDR3 is CASRGVDEKLFF. The CDR3 DNA reads as TGTGCCAGCAGGGGGGTTGATGAAAAACTGTTTTTT.